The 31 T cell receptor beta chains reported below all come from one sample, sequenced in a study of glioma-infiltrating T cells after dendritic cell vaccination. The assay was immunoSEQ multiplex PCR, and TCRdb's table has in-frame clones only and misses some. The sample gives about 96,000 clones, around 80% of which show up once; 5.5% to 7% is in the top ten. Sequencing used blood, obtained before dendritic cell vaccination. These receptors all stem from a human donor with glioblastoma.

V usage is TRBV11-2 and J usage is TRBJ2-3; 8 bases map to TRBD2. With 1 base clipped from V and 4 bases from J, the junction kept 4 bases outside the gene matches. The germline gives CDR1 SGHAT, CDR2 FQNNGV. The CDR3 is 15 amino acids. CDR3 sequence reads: CASSLGLASPDTQYF. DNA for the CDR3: TGTGCCAGCAGCTTAGGACTAGCGAGCCCAGATACGCAGTATTTT.

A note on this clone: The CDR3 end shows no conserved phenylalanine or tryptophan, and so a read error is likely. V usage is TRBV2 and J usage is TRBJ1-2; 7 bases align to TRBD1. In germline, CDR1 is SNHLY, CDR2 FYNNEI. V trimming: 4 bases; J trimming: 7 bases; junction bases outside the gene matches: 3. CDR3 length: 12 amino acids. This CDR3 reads CASSGQGGGYTL. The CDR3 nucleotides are TGTGCCAGCAGTGGACAGGGTGGTGGCTACACCCTC.

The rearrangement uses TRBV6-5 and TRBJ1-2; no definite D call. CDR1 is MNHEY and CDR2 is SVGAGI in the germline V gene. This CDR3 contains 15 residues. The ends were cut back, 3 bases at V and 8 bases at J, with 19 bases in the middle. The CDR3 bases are TGTGCCAGCAGTTATGGGTCGGCGAGGATCGGAGGCTACACCTTC. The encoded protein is CASSYGSARIGGYTF.

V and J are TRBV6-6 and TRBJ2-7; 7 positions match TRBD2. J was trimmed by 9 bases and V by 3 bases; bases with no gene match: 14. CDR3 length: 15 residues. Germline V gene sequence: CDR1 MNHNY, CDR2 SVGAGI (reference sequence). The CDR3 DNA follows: TGTGCCAGCAGTTATGGTGTAGGGGAGGGCCTGGTGCAGTACTTC. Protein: CASSYGVGEGLVQYF.

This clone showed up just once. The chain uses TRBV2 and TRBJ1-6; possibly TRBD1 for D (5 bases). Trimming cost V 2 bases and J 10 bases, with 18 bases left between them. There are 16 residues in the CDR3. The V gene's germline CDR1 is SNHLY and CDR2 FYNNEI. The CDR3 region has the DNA TGTGCCAGCAGTGAATCCGCGGCCACAGGACGGTCACCCCTCCACTTT. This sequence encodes CASSESAATGRSPLHF.

CDR3 sequence (DNA): TGTGCCAGCAGCCCGATGCCCGGACTAGCGGGGCTCTACAATGAGCAGTTCTTC. As protein: CASSPMPGLAGLYNEQFF. The chain couples TRBV9 to TRBJ2-1, with 12 bases matching TRBD2. The V and J ends lost 4 bases and 3 bases, in that order; junction bases with no gene match: 11. This CDR3 is 18 amino acids long. CDR1 and CDR2 (germline): SGDLS, YYNGEE.

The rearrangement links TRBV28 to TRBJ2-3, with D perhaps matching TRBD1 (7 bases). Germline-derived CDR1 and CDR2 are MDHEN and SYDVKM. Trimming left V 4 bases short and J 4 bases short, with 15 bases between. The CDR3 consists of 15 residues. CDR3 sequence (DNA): TGTGCCAGCAGTTCCCCTCAGGGGGGCGCAGATACGCAGTATTTT. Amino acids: CASSSPQGGADTQYF.

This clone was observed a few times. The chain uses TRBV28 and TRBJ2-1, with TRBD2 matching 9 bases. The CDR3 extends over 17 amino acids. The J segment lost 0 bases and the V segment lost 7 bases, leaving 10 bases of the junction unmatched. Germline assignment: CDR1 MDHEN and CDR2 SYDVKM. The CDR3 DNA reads TGTGCCAGCACCCCTAGCGGGACTCCCCGCTCCTACAATGAGCAGTTCTTC. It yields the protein CASTPSGTPRSYNEQFF.

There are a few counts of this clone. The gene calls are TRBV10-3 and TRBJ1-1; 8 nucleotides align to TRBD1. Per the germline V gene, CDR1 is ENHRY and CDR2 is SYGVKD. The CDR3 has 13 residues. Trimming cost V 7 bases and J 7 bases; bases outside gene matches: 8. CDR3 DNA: TGTGCCATCAATCCGACAGGGGATAGTGAAGCTTTCTTT. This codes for CAINPTGDSEAFF.

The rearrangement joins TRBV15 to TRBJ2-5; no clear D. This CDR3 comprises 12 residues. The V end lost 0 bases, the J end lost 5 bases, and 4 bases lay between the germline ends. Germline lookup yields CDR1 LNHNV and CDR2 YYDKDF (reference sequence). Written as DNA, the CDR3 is TGTGCCACCAGCAGAGACGGGGAGACCCAGTACTTC. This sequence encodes CATSRDGETQYF.

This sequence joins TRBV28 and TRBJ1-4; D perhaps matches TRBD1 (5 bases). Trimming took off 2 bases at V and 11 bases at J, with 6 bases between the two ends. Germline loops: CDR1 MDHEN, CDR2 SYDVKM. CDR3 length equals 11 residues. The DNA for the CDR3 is TGTGCCAGCAGTTTAAAGGGGAAACTGTTTTTT. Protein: CASSLKGKLFF.

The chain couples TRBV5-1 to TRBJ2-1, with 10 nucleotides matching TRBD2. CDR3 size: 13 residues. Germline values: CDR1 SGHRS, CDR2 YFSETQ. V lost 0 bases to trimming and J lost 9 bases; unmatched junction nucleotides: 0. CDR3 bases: TGCGCCAGCAGCTTGGGACTAGCGGGTGAGCAGTTCTTC. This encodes CASSLGLAGEQFF.

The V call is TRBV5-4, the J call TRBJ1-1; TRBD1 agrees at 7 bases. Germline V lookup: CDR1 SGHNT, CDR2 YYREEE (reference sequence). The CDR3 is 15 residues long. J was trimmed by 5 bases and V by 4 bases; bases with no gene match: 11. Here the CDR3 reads CASSGGGGWDTEAFF. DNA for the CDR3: TGTGCCAGCAGCGGTGGAGGGGGCTGGGATACTGAAGCTTTCTTT.

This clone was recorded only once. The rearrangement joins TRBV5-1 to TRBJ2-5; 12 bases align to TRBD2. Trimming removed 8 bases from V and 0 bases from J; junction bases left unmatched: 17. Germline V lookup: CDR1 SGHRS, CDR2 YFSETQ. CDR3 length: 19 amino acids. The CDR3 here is CASTGGLAGGRSYQETQYF. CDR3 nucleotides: TGCGCCAGTACAGGCGGTCTAGCGGGGGGGCGTTCGTACCAAGAGACCCAGTACTTC.

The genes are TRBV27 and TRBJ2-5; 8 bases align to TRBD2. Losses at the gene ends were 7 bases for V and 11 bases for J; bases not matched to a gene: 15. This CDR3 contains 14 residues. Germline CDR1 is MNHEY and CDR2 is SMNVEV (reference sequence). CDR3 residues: CASMQRELMGEQYF. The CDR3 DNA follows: TGTGCCAGCATGCAGCGGGAGTTGATGGGGGAGCAGTACTTC.

CDR3 nucleotide sequence: TGCGCCAGCAGCTTGGGCGGGAATAGCAATCAGCCCCAGCATTTT. The encoded protein is CASSLGGNSNQPQHF. The J gene is TRBJ1-5, the V gene TRBV5-1; D is ambiguous. V dropped 0 bases and J dropped 0 bases, with 7 bases sitting between them. Germline V gene lookup returns CDR1 SGHRS and CDR2 YFSETQ. The CDR3 totals 15 residues.

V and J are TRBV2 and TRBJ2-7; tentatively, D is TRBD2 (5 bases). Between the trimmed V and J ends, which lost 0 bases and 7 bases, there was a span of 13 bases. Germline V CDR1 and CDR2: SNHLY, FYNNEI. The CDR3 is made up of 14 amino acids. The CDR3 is CASSEARVRREQYF. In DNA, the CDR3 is TGTGCCAGCAGTGAAGCGCGAGTCCGGAGGGAGCAGTACTTC.

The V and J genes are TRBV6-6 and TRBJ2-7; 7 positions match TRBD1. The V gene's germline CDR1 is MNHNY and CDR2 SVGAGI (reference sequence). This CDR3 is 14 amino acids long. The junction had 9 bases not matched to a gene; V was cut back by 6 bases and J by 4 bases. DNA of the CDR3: TGTGCCAGCAGCCACGGGACAGTTGGGTACGAGCAGTACTTC. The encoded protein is CASSHGTVGYEQYF.

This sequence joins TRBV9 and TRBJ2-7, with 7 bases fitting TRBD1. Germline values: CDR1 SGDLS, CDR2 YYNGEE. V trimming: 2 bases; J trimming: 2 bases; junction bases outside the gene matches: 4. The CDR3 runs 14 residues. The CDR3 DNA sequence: TGTGCCAGCAGCGTTACAGGGGCAGCCTACGAGCAGTACTTC. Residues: CASSVTGAAYEQYF.

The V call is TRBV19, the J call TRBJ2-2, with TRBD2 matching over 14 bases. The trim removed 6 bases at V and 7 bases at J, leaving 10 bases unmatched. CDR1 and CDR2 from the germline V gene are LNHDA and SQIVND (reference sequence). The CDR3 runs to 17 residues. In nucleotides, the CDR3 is TGTGCCAGTAGCAAAAAAGGGACTAGCGGGAGTCTCGGGGAGCTGTTTTTT. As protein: CASSKKGTSGSLGELFF.

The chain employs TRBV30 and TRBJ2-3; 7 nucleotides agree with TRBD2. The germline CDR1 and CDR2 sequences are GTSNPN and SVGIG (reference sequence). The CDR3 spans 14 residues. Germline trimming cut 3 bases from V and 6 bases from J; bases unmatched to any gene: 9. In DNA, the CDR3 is TGTGCCTGGAGACGCGGCGGGAGCGGGGATACGCAGTATTTT. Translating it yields CAWRRGGSGDTQYF.

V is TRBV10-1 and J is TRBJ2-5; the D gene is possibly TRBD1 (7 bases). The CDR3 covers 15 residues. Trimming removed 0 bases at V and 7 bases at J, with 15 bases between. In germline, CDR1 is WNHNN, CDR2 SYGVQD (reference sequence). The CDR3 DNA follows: TGCGCCAGCAGTGAGTCGACAGGGAGGCTAGGGACCCAGTACTTC. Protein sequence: CASSESTGRLGTQYF.

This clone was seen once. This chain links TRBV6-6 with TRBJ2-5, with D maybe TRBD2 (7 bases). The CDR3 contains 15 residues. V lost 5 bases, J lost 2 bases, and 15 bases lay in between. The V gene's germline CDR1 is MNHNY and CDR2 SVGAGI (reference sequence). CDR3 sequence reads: CASSRGGEGQETQYF. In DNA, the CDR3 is TGTGCCAGCAGTAGGGGGGGGGAGGGACAAGAGACCCAGTACTTC.

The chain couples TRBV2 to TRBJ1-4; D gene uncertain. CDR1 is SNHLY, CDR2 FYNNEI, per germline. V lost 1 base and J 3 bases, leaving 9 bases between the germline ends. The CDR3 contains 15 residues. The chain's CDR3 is CASSEVWAANEKLFF. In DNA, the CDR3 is TGTGCCAGCAGTGAAGTGTGGGCAGCTAATGAAAAACTGTTTTTT.

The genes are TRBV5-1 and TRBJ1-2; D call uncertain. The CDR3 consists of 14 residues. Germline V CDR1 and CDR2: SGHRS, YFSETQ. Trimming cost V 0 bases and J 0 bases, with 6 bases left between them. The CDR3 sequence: CASSLALANYGYTF. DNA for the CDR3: TGCGCCAGCAGCTTGGCACTGGCTAACTATGGCTACACCTTC.

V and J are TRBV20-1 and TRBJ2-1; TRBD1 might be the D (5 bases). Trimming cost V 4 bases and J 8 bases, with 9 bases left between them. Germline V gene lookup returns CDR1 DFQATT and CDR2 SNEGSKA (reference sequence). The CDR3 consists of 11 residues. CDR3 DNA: TGCAGTGCTACCAGGACATATGAGCAGTTCTTC. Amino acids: CSATRTYEQFF.

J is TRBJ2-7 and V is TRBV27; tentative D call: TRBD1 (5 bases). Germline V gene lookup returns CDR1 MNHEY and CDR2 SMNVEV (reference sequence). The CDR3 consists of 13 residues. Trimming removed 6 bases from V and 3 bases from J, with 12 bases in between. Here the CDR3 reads CASSPAGRYEQYF. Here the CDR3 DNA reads TGTGCCAGCAGCCCCGCAGGGCGCTACGAGCAGTACTTC.

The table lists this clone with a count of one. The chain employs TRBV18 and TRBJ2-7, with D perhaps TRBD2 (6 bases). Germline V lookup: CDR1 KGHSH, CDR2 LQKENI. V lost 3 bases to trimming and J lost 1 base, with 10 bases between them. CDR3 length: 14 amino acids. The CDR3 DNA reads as TGTGCCAGCTCACCGCCGGGACTTTCCTACGAGCAGTACTTC. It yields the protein CASSPPGLSYEQYF.

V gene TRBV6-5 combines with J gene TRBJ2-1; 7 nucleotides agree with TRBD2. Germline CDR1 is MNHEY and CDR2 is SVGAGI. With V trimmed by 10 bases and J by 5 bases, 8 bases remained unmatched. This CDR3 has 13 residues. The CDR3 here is CATEGTNNNEQFF. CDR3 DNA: TGTGCCACGGAAGGGACTAACAACAATGAGCAGTTCTTC.

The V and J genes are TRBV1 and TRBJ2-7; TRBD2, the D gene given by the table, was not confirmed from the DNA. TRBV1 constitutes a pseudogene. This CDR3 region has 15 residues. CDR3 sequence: CTSGPSGGGPYEQYF. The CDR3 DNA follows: TGCACCAGCGGTCCTTCGGGGGGAGGGCCCTACGAGCAGTACTTC.

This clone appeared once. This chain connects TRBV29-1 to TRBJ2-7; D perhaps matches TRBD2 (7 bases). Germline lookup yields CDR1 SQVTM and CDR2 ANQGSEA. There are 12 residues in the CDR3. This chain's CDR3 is CSARGGAYEQYF. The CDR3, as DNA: TGCAGTGCCCGAGGGGGGGCCTACGAGCAGTACTTC.